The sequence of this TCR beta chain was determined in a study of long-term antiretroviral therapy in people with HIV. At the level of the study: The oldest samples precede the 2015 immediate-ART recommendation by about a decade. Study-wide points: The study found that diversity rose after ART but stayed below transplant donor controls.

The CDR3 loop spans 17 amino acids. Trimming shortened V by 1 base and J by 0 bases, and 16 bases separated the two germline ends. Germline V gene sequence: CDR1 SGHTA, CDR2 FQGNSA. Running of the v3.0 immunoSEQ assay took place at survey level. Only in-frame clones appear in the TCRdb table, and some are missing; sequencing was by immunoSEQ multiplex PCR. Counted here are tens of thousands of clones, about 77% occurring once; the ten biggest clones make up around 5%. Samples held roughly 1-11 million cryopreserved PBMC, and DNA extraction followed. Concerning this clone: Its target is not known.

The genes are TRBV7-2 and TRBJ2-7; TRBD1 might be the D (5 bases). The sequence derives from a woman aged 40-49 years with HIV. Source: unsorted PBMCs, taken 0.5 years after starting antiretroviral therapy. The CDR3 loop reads CASSLGTTWGISYEQYF. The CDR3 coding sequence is TGTGCCAGCAGCTTAGGAACGACATGGGGCATCTCCTACGAGCAGTACTTC.